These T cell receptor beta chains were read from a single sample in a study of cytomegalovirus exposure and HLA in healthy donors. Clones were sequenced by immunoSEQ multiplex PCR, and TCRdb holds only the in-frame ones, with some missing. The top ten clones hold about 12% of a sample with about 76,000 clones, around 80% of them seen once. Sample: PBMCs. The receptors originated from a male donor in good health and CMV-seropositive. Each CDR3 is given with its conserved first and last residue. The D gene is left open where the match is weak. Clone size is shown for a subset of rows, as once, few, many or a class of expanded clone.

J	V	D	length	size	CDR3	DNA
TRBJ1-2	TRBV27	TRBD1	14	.	CASSGRDRTYGYTF	TGTGCCAGCAGTGGCCGGGACAGAACATATGGCTACACCTTC
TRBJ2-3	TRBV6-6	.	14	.	CASKERQLSDTQYF	TGTGCCAGCAAAGAGCGGCAGCTATCAGATACGCAGTATTTT
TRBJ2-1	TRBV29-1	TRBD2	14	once	CSVQGERGEDEQFF	TGCAGCGTCCAAGGGGAGCGGGGGGAAGATGAGCAGTTCTTC
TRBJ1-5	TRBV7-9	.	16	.	CASSQFDSQRAQPQHF	TGTGCCAGCAGCCAATTCGACAGTCAAAGGGCTCAGCCCCAGCATTTT
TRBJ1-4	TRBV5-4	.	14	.	CASSQGPSDEKLFF	TGTGCCAGCAGCCAGGGGCCTTCGGATGAAAAACTGTTTTTT
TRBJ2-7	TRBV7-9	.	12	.	CSSSPTGYEQYF	TGTTCCAGCAGCCCTACAGGTTACGAGCAGTACTTC
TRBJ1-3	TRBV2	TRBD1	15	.	CASSPLTGAGNTIYF	TGTGCCAGCAGTCCATTGACAGGGGCTGGAAACACCATATATTTT
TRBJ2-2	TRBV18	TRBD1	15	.	CASSPSSTGPGELFF	TGTGCCAGCTCACCGTCCTCGACAGGGCCCGGGGAGCTGTTTTTT
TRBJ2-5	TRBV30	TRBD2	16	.	CAWRGTSGGRGATQYF	TGTGCCTGGAGGGGGACTAGCGGGGGCCGAGGGGCGACCCAGTACTTC
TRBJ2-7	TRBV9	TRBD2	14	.	CASSKRGGTYEQYF	TGTGCCAGCAGTAAGCGGGGGGGAACCTACGAGCAGTACTTC
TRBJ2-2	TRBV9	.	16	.	CASSPRSGKYTGELFF	TGTGCCAGCAGCCCACGGTCAGGGAAGTACACCGGGGAGCTGTTTTTT
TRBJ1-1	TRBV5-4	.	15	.	CASSPGSYPNTEAFF	TGTGCCAGCAGCCCGGGGTCCTACCCGAACACTGAAGCTTTCTTT
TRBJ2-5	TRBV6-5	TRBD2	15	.	CASSYHLTSDQEQYF	TGTGCCAGCAGTTACCATTTAACTAGCGACCAAGAGCAGTACTTC
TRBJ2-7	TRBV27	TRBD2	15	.	CASSFWGSGRGEQYF	TGTGCCAGCAGTTTCTGGGGTAGCGGGAGAGGCGAGCAGTACTTC
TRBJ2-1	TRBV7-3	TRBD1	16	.	CASSLSPGTGGKEQFF	TGTGCCAGCAGCTTGAGTCCTGGGACAGGGGGCAAGGAGCAGTTCTTC
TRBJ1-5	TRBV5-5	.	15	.	CASSLGAPPNQPQHF	TGTGCCAGCAGCTTGGGGGCGCCGCCCAATCAGCCCCAGCATTTT
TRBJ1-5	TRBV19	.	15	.	CASSIGGGWDQPQHF	TGTGCCAGTAGTATAGGGGGCGGCTGGGATCAGCCCCAGCATTTT
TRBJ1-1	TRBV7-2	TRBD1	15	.	CASSLSPGGGTEAFF	TGTGCCAGCAGCTTAAGTCCAGGGGGCGGGACTGAAGCTTTCTTT
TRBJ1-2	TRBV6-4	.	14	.	CASSVSSGHTGYTF	TGTGCCAGCAGTGTCTCCTCCGGACACACTGGCTACACCTTC
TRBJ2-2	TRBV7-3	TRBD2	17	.	CASSATIAGGNTGELFF	TGTGCCAGCAGCGCAACAATAGCGGGGGGGAACACCGGGGAGCTGTTTTTT
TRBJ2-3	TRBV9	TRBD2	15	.	CASSVVAGATDTQYF	TGTGCCAGCAGCGTAGTAGCGGGAGCCACAGATACGCAGTATTTT
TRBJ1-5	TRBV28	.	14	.	CASSLPTPSLPQHF	TGTGCCAGCAGTTTACCGACACCCTCGCTGCCCCAGCATTTT
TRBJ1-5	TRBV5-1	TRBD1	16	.	CASSWGTGESNQPQHF	TGCGCCAGCAGCTGGGGGACAGGGGAGAGCAATCAGCCCCAGCATTTT
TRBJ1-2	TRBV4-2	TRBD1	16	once	CASSPGTAKLPYGYTF	TGTGCCAGCAGCCCTGGGACAGCTAAACTTCCCTATGGCTACACCTTC
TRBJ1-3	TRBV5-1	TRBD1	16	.	CASSLLQGVSGNTIYF	TGCGCCAGCAGCTTGCTGCAGGGGGTTTCTGGAAACACCATATATTTT
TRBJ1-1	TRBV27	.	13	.	CASSFRGGTEAFF	TGTGCCAGCAGTTTCCGGGGAGGCACTGAAGCTTTCTTT
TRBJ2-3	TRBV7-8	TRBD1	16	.	CASTLRRDRGTDTQYF	TGTGCCAGCACCCTACGGCGGGACAGGGGGACAGATACGCAGTATTTT
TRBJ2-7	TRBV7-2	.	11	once	CASSSRVEQYF	TGTGCCAGCAGCTCACGGGTCGAGCAGTACTTC
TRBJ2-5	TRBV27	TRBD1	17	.	CASSRQGEAGRMETQYF	TGTGCCAGCAGCCGACAGGGCGAAGCCGGTCGTATGGAGACCCAGTACTTC
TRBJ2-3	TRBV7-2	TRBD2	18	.	CASSLTQSGGILTDTQYF	TGTGCCAGCAGCTTAACCCAAAGCGGGGGGATTCTCACAGATACGCAGTATTTT
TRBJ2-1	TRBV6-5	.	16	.	CASSYSLYRSSNEQFF	TGTGCCAGCAGTTACTCGTTGTATCGTTCTTCCAATGAGCAGTTCTTC
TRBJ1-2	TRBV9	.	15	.	CASSVRAVGGGGYTF	TGTGCCAGCAGCGTAAGGGCGGTTGGGGGCGGTGGCTACACCTTC
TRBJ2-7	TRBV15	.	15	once	CATSGDQGGSYEQYF	TGTGCCACCAGCGGGGACCAGGGGGGCTCCTACGAGCAGTACTTC
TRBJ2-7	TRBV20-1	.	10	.	CSAGDYEQYF	TGCAGCGCAGGGGACTACGAGCAGTACTTC
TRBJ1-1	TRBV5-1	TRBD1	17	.	CASSLEGAGPRNTEAFF	TGCGCCAGCAGCTTGGAGGGGGCGGGACCGAGGAACACTGAAGCTTTCTTT
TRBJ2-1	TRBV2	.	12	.	CASSVYLAGRFF	TGTGCCAGCAGTGTTTATCTCGCAGGGCGGTTCTTC
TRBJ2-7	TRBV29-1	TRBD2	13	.	CSVQPSGLYEQYF	TGCAGCGTTCAGCCTAGCGGTCTGTACGAGCAGTACTTC
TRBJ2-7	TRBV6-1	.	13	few	CASTQQLPYEQYF	TGTGCCAGCACCCAGCAACTACCCTACGAGCAGTACTTC
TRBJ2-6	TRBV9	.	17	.	CASSPVEGRSGANVLTF	TGTGCCAGCAGCCCAGTGGAGGGTAGGTCTGGGGCCAACGTCCTGACTTTC
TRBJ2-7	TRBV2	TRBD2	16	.	CASSDPAGGNPYEQYF	TGTGCCAGCAGTGACCCAGCGGGGGGAAACCCTTACGAGCAGTACTTC
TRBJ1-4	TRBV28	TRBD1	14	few	CASSWRGRREKLFF	TGTGCCAGCAGTTGGAGGGGGCGGCGGGAAAAACTGTTTTTT
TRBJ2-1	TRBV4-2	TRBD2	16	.	CASSPGTSGRVNEQFF	TGTGCCAGCAGCCCCGGGACTAGCGGGAGGGTTAATGAGCAGTTCTTC
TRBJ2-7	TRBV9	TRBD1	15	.	CASSVGQGLSYEQYF	TGTGCCAGCAGCGTCGGACAGGGCCTTTCCTACGAGCAGTACTTC
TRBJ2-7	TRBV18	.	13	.	CASSRDTGYEQYF	TGTGCCAGCTCACGGGACACGGGATACGAGCAGTACTTC
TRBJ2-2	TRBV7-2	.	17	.	CARVGRGPRMNTGELFF	TGTGCCAGAGTGGGGCGGGGGCCTCGGATGAACACCGGGGAGCTGTTTTTT